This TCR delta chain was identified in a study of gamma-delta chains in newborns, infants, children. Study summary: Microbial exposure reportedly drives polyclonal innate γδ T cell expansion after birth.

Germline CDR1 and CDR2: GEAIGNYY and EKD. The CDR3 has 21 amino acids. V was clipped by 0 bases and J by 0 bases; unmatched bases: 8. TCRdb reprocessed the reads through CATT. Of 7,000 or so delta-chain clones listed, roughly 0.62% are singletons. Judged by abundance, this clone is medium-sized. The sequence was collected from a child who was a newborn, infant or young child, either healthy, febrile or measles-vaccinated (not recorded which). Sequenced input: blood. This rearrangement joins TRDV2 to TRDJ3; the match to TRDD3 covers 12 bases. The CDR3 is CACDTVLGDTPRSWDTRQMFF. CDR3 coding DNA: TGTGCCTGTGACACCGTACTGGGGGATACCCCCCGCTCCTGGGACACCCGACAGATGTTTTTC.